A selection of T cell receptor beta chains follows, all from one sample in a study of blood T cell repertoires in COVID-19. Some clones are missing from TCRdb's copy, which holds only in-frame ones; the method was immunoSEQ multiplex PCR. Of some 120,000 clones in the sample, 87% were seen once. Specimen: peripheral blood. Receptors originate from a woman aged 55-75 years with acute or convalescent COVID-19. CDR3s include the opening cysteine and the closing phenylalanine or tryptophan. Fields, in order: V gene, J gene, D gene, clone size, CDR3 DNA, CDR3 protein. A D gene is named only where the DNA matches it firmly. Clone sizes are given selectively: once, few, many, or a class where the clone is expanded.

V gene: TRBV25-1
J gene: TRBJ2-5
D gene: TRBD2
clone size: NA
CDR3 DNA: TGTGCCAGCGCCAGAGCGGGAGGAGGAGAGACCCAGTACTTC
CDR3 protein: CASARAGGGETQYF

V gene: TRBV7-8
J gene: TRBJ2-7
D gene: TRBD2
clone size: NA
CDR3 DNA: TGTGCCAGCAGCCCTAGGACTAGCGGGAGCTACGAGCAGTACTTC
CDR3 protein: CASSPRTSGSYEQYF

V gene: TRBV7-7
J gene: TRBJ2-5
D gene: TRBD2
clone size: NA
CDR3 DNA: TGTGCTAGCTCTAGCGGGGTTCAAGAGACCCAGTACTTC
CDR3 protein: CASSSGVQETQYF

V gene: TRBV6-5
J gene: TRBJ1-2
D gene: NA
clone size: NA
CDR3 DNA: TGTGCCAGCAGCCTCCAGTCTAACTATGGCTACACCTTC
CDR3 protein: CASSLQSNYGYTF

V gene: TRBV29-1
J gene: TRBJ2-7
D gene: TRBD1
clone size: NA
CDR3 DNA: TGCAGCATTCTGACAGGGCCCTACGAGCAGTACTTC
CDR3 protein: CSILTGPYEQYF

V gene: TRBV19
J gene: TRBJ1-2
D gene: NA
clone size: once
CDR3 DNA: TGTGCCAGTAGTATCTGGGACACTGGCGACTATGGCTACACCTTC
CDR3 protein: CASSIWDTGDYGYTF

V gene: TRBV5-4
J gene: TRBJ1-2
D gene: TRBD1
clone size: NA
CDR3 DNA: TGTGCCAGCAGCCCCGGACAGGGAGGGGGCTATGGCTACACCTTC
CDR3 protein: CASSPGQGGGYGYTF

V gene: TRBV7-2
J gene: TRBJ2-1
D gene: TRBD2
clone size: once
CDR3 DNA: TGTGCCAGCAGCTTCAGCGGGAGGGCCCATGAGCAGTTCTTC
CDR3 protein: CASSFSGRAHEQFF

V gene: TRBV30
J gene: TRBJ2-1
D gene: NA
clone size: once
CDR3 DNA: TGTGCCTGGAGCGCGGGGTTCTACAATGAGCAGTTCTTC
CDR3 protein: CAWSAGFYNEQFF

V gene: TRBV30
J gene: TRBJ1-5
D gene: TRBD1
clone size: NA
CDR3 DNA: TGTGCCTGGAGAAGACAGGGTGGAAATCAGCCCCAGCATTTT
CDR3 protein: CAWRRQGGNQPQHF

V gene: TRBV29-1
J gene: TRBJ2-1
D gene: NA
clone size: NA
CDR3 DNA: TGCAGCGTTGGGCAGGCCCGGGGTGAGCAGTTCTTC
CDR3 protein: CSVGQARGEQFF

V gene: TRBV18
J gene: TRBJ1-1
D gene: NA
clone size: NA
CDR3 DNA: TGTGCCAGCTCACCACCAACAGGTAACACTGAAGCTTTCTTT
CDR3 protein: CASSPPTGNTEAFF

V gene: TRBV19
J gene: TRBJ1-2
D gene: NA
clone size: NA
CDR3 DNA: TGTGCCAGTAGTACTTCGACAGGTACCCTACTTAACTATGGCTACACCTTC
CDR3 protein: CASSTSTGTLLNYGYTF

V gene: TRBV6-5
J gene: TRBJ1-5
D gene: NA
clone size: once
CDR3 DNA: TGTGCCAGCACCTTGATCGGGGGTCAGCCCCAGCATTTT
CDR3 protein: CASTLIGGQPQHF

V gene: TRBV29-1
J gene: TRBJ1-1
D gene: TRBD1
clone size: NA
CDR3 DNA: TGCAGCGTACGGACAGGACCGAACACTGAAGCTTTCTTT
CDR3 protein: CSVRTGPNTEAFF

V gene: TRBV2
J gene: TRBJ1-4
D gene: TRBD1
clone size: NA
CDR3 DNA: TGTGCCAGCCAGGGGACAGGTGATGAAAAACTGTTTTTT
CDR3 protein: CASQGTGDEKLFF

V gene: TRBV5-5
J gene: TRBJ2-7
D gene: NA
clone size: once
CDR3 DNA: TGTGCCAGCAGCTTGGGGGGGGTCGTGTCCTACGAGCAGTACTTC
CDR3 protein: CASSLGGVVSYEQYF

V gene: TRBV6-1
J gene: TRBJ2-7
D gene: TRBD2
clone size: NA
CDR3 DNA: TGTGCCAGCAGTGAACGGACTAGCGGGAGCGACGAGCAGTACTTC
CDR3 protein: CASSERTSGSDEQYF

V gene: TRBV6-6
J gene: TRBJ1-5
D gene: NA
clone size: NA
CDR3 DNA: TGTGCCAGCAGTTACCTGCAGGGTGGTCATCAGCCCCAGCATTTT
CDR3 protein: CASSYLQGGHQPQHF

V gene: TRBV3-1/TRBV3-2
J gene: TRBJ2-7
D gene: TRBD2
clone size: NA
CDR3 DNA: TGTGCCAGCAGCCAGGGGAGCGGGAGGGAAGACGAGCAGTACTTC
CDR3 protein: CASSQGSGREDEQYF

V gene: TRBV29-1
J gene: TRBJ1-1
D gene: NA
clone size: NA
CDR3 DNA: TGCAGCGTGACGCTACTTTTAGGGCACCGGGGGTCCCCTGAAGCTTTCTTT
CDR3 protein: CSVTLLLGHRGSPEAFF

V gene: TRBV5-4
J gene: TRBJ1-1
D gene: TRBD1
clone size: NA
CDR3 DNA: TGTGCCAGCAGGGCCGGGACAGGGTTCGGTGGAGCTTTCTTT
CDR3 protein: CASRAGTGFGGAFF

V gene: TRBV18
J gene: TRBJ1-2
D gene: NA
clone size: NA
CDR3 DNA: TGTGCCAGCTCACCGAGGCCAGGGTTAACAGGCTACACCTTC
CDR3 protein: CASSPRPGLTGYTF

V gene: TRBV12-3/TRBV12-4
J gene: TRBJ1-2
D gene: NA
clone size: NA
CDR3 DNA: TGTGCCAGCAGTTTGGGGCGAGATGGCTACACCTTC
CDR3 protein: CASSLGRDGYTF

V gene: TRBV5-1
J gene: TRBJ1-3
D gene: NA
clone size: NA
CDR3 DNA: TGCGCCAGCAGCCATACTTGGACGGGGGGACTAAACTCTGGAAACACCATATATTTT
CDR3 protein: CASSHTWTGGLNSGNTIYF

V gene: TRBV5-4
J gene: TRBJ2-1
D gene: TRBD2
clone size: NA
CDR3 DNA: TGTGCCAGCAGCTCCCGGGGCGGACTAGCGGGAGGGGAGTTCTTC
CDR3 protein: CASSSRGGLAGGEFF

V gene: TRBV24-1
J gene: TRBJ2-3
D gene: TRBD2
clone size: NA
CDR3 DNA: TGTGCCACCAGTGATTTGGCGCGGGGGGGGGATACGCAGTATTTT
CDR3 protein: CATSDLARGGDTQYF

V gene: TRBV5-1
J gene: TRBJ2-3
D gene: TRBD1
clone size: NA
CDR3 DNA: TGCGCCAGCAGTTCCGGGACAGGGGGAGATACGCAGTATTTT
CDR3 protein: CASSSGTGGDTQYF